This T cell receptor beta chain was captured in a study of T cell responses to AZD1222 COVID-19 vaccine (dated by TCRdb to about 2021). For context, the study as a whole: A total of 230 to 250 trial participants underwent TCR sequencing, of whom some 200 had received two doses of AZD1222 and approximately 26 had received two doses of the MenACWY control vaccine. Trial participants were enrolled by age into 18-55, 56-69 and 70-plus year subgroups, with roughly 150, 30 and 60 TCR-sequenced participants respectively.

The CDR3 regions of human TCRbeta chains were analyzed by immunosequencing. On the study's bioinformatics: TCRs in the repertoires were matched against a reference library of SARS-CoV-2-specific TCRs that had been generated with the MIRA antigen-specificity platform. Breadth meant the fraction of unique TCRs that were SARS-CoV-2-associated, whereas depth meant the fraction of total T cells that were SARS-CoV-2-associated. Using the MIRA data, each spike-specific TCR was assigned both to the spike region to which the TCR was reactive and to a CD4 or CD8 class. Log10-transformed breadth and depth values were compared by one-way ANOVA with Sidak's multiple comparisons tests. The table comes from immuneACCESS by way of TCRdb, which keeps in-frame sequences with V and J called. Part of the clones is missing from these tables; in studies checked, under half for an unresolved V gene and the rest for unknown reasons. V and J calls and clone size are copied from that table; D and trimming were computed from the DNA. In this sample the table shows about 67,000 clones, 83% of which occur a single time. About 6.3% of the sample comes from the top ten.

As encoded in the germline V gene, CDR1 is MGHDK while CDR2 is SYGVNS. Taken from cysteine to phenylalanine, the CDR3 has 13 residues. This entry keeps only the CDR3 DNA: 39 bases, framed from base 1. Between the V and J ends, shortened by 7 bases and 10 bases respectively, the junction contains 14 bases. The investigation overall reported the following: The whole spike protein was spanned by vaccine-associated CD4 TCRs, and dominant responses were seen in regions 160-218 and 743-854. Most participants were white British and females outnumbered males, and the authors suggested that clonal diversity may have been underestimated. Conclusions about previously exposed vaccinees are limited, since just five or six AZD1222 recipients were seropositive for SARS-CoV-2 at baseline. After two AZD1222 doses, both the breadth and the depth of spike-specific TCRs were significantly higher than at day 0 and than in MenACWY recipients. In the small 56-69-year group, the increase in depth fell short of significance, most likely because of low power. Because no day 14 peak-response samples were available, the repertoires could be characterized only after the peak T cell response. Nearly half of unique spike-specific TCRs reportedly recognized epitopes outside regions mutated in the B.1.351 and B.1.1.7 variants.

Read against the paper, the sample's time point label means: about 28 days (+/-7) after the second vaccine dose. AZD1222 recipients with second doses at about 4 weeks or about 12 weeks were pooled, because spike-specific TCR depth and breadth did not differ between schedules. Samples from vaccinated people were obtained from the UK trials COV001 and COV002, which included a single-blind randomized controlled phase 2/3 trial of AZD1222 (ChAdOx1 nCoV-19) in healthy adults. Trial participant PBMC samples were collected at day 0 and day 28 after the second dose for TCRbeta chain sequencing. To note about this clone: The specificity of this receptor is unknown. Base qualities are not provided; no much larger clone lies one nucleotide away.

The V gene is TRBV25-1 and the J gene is TRBJ1-6, with the D gene call left open. This sequence originates from an adult who received the AZD1222 COVID-19 vaccine. Material: peripheral blood, obtained 28 days after the second AZD1222 dose. The DNA sequence is given as TGTGCCAGCACCCCGGCCCTGGGCTCACCCCTCCACTTT. The translation is CASTPALGSPLHF.